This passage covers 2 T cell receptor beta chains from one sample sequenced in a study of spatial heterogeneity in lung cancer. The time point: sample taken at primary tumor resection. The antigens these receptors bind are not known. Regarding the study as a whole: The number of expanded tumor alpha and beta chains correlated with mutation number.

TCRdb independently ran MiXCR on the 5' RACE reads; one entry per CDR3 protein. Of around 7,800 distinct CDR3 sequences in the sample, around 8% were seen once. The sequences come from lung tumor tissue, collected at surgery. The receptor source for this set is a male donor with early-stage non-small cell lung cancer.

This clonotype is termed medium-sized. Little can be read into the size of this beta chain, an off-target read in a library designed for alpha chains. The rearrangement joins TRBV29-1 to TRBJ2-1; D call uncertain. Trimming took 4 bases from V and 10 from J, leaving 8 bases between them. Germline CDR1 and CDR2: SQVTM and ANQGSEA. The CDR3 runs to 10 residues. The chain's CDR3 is CSVGSLEQFF. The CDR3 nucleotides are TGCAGCGTTGGAAGCCTAGAGCAGTTCTTC.

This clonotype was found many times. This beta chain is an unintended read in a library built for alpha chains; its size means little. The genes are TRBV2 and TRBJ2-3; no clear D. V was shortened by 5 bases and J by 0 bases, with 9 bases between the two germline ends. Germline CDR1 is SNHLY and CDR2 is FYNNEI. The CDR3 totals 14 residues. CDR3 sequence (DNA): TGTGCCAGCAGTCGAGCTTACAGCACAGATACGCAGTATTTT. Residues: CASSRAYSTDTQYF.